This TCR beta chain was observed in a study of shared clonotypes between healthy human individuals. General observations from the study: The represented genetic and exposure-history diversity was limited by the small number of donors.

To note about this clone: Its cognate antigen is unknown.

Free of recent acute infections or vaccinations, the donors were healthy HIV-negative adults. The authors divided CD4+ cells into CD45RA+ naive and CD45RA-negative memory subsets. In the original processing: From ImmunoSEQ came sequences covering only the junction and carrying no quality scores, so filtering differed. Here immunoSEQ multiplex PCR was the method, and the copy in TCRdb shows in-frame clones only, minus some. V, J and clone size were drawn from that table, and D and trimming were deduced from the DNA. This table holds approximately 2,000,000 clones, roughly 92% found once. CDR1 is SGHNT and CDR2 is YENEEA in the germline V gene. There are 16 residues in the CDR3. V gave up 1 base and J gave up 5 bases; unmatched junction bases: 7.

The source material was naive CD4+ T cells from PBMCs. Described subset: CD45RA+ positively selected. This TCR came from a man between 18 and 29 years old in good health. Some clones in this sample may be carry-over from other donors' samples. V is TRBV11-3 and J is TRBJ2-1, with 8 positions matching TRBD2. The CDR3 nucleotides are TGTGCCAGCAGCTTAGGAGGGACTAGATTCCACAATGAGCAGTTCTTC. Translating gives CASSLGGTRFHNEQFF.